This TCR beta chain emerged from a study of regulatory T cells in long-lasting Graves disease. Turning to the study itself: For under 3 months, newly diagnosed Graves' patients had been taking antithyroid drugs. Study-level points and caveats: Whereas new patients shared 870 or so public clonotypes, persistent patients shared more, at about 3,000. TRBV28 was favored in persistent disease, as were TRBJ1-2 and TRBJ2-5.

Germline values: CDR1 DFQATT, CDR2 SNEGSKA (reference sequence). V was cut by 5 bases and J by 1 base, with 17 bases left in between. The CDR3 has 15 amino acids. This clonotype was counted ten times or more. Its antigen is still unknown. Arm-PCR of CDR3 regions and iRepertoire HTBI primers were used to build TCR beta libraries. One entry per CDR3 protein, called by TCRdb with MiXCR from the multiplex PCR reads. The sample records 200,000 to 250,000 distinct CDR3 sequences, 20% to 25% being singletons. Time point indicated: newly diagnosed GD, antithyroid drugs for less than 3 months. Making the TCR library involved RNA that had been extracted from PBMCs.

Sample: peripheral blood mononuclear cells (PBMCs), taken at new diagnosis, from a patient treated with antithyroid drugs. This clonotype originated in a female donor with Graves disease. The rearrangement uses TRBV20-1 and TRBJ1-1; no firm D call. The CDR3 spells CSAPPDRASNTEAFF. Here the CDR3 DNA reads TGCAGTGCTCCCCCGGACCGGGCCTCGAACACTGAAGCTTTCTTT.